The clone carrying this TCR beta chain occurred once. Antigen specificity is unknown. At one end the junction does not follow the germline gene, possibly because of a read error. The sample belongs to a study of OX40 agonist ivuxolimab in advanced cancers. Study in general: An anti-OX40 (CD134) antibody with agonistic activity, ivuxolimab, was administered to patients. Findings and limits, study-wide: Normalized expansion of T-cell clones was also low for some nonresponders. The study observed clonal expansion of CD4+ and CD8+ blood T cells by week 6 at 0.1 to 3.0 mg/kg.

The CDR3 covers 14 residues. Germline-derived CDR1 and CDR2 are LNHNV and YYDKDF (reference sequence). This table comes from immunoSEQ multiplex PCR, and its TCRdb copy is limited to in-frame clones, with some not included. Among about 61,000 clones listed, 75% to 90% were seen once. This chain connects TRBV15 to TRBJ2-5; 8 bases match TRBD2. The sample in question was CD4+ or CD8+ T cells sorted from blood, obtained in a trial of the OX40 agonist ivuxolimab. The TCR sequence derives from an adult with an advanced solid tumor such as melanoma, head and neck, liver or kidney cancer. The CDR3: CATSPRTSLRQIDF. CDR3 nucleotide sequence: TGTGCCACCAGCCCTAGGACTAGCCTGCGGCAGATTGACTTC.